These 8 T cell receptor beta chains originate from one sample sequenced in a study of vaccination and CD4 T cells after COVID-19. The Oncomine TCR Beta short-read assay was applied to DNA of cultured CD4+ T cells. TCRdb reprocessed the PCR reads with MiXCR, giving one entry per CDR3 protein. The sample holds about 19,000 distinct CDR3 sequences, approximately 70% seen once. This sample's treatment: roughly ten-day PBMC culture with coronavirus spike peptide pools or control peptides (ViraFEST assay). These receptors lack a known antigen. The specimen sequenced was CD4+ T cells from blood, cultured in vitro. The receptors come from a human donor who had recovered from COVID-19.

The chain couples TRBV7-9 to TRBJ2-1; 10 nucleotides agree with TRBD2. Looked up from germline, CDR1 is SEHNR and CDR2 is FQNEAQ (reference sequence). After removal of 7 bases from V and 7 bases from J, the junction contained 16 bases not matched to a gene. This CDR3 contains 17 residues. CDR3 sequence reads: CASMGASNSGRPNEQFF. The CDR3 DNA reads as TGTGCCAGCATGGGGGCTTCGAATAGCGGGAGGCCGAATGAGCAGTTCTTC.

The chain joins TRBV7-2 to TRBJ2-1; the match to TRBD2 covers 11 bases. The V gene's germline CDR1 is SGHTA and CDR2 FQGNSA. V gave up 5 bases and J gave up 10 bases; unmatched junction bases: 7. CDR3 length equals 14 residues. In DNA, the CDR3 is TGTGCCAGCAGCCCGACTAGCGGGATAGGGGAGCAGTTCTTC. Translated: CASSPTSGIGEQFF.

The chain has TRBV10-1 and TRBJ2-1; the D call may be TRBD1 or TRBD2 (5 bases each). The CDR3 extends over 13 amino acids. V lost 6 bases and J 14 bases, leaving 20 bases between the germline ends. Germline assignment: CDR1 WNHNN and CDR2 SYGVQD (reference sequence). The CDR3 region has the DNA TGCGCCAGCAGGGTAACTAGGGACCCTGTTGAGTTCTTC. Residues: CASRVTRDPVEFF.

The chain uses TRBV18 and TRBJ2-1, with 9 bases that match TRBD2. The trim removed 1 base at V and 8 bases at J, leaving 15 bases unmatched. Germline V gives CDR1 KGHSH, CDR2 LQKENI. This CDR3 region has 18 residues. CDR3 residues: CASSPRRLAEISWYEQFF. CDR3 sequence (DNA): TGTGCCAGCTCACCACGAAGACTAGCGGAGATTTCTTGGTATGAGCAGTTCTTC.

With respect to this clonotype: A read error may account for a junction end that differs from germline. V is TRBV7-6 and J is TRBJ2-5, with 8 bases identical to TRBD1. Germline CDR1 is SGHVS and CDR2 is FNYEAQ. The CDR3 sequence is 13 residues long. CDR3 nucleotide sequence: TGTGCTAGCAGCTCGGACAGGGCGGAGACCCAGTACTTC. Amino acids: CASSSDRAETQYF.

V and J are TRBV7-2 and TRBJ2-1; 7 bases map to TRBD2. This CDR3 spans 15 amino acids. Looked up from germline, CDR1 is SGHTA and CDR2 is FQGNSA. Trimming cost V 3 bases and J 0 bases; bases outside gene matches: 2. CDR3 protein: CASSFRDYSYNEQFF. The CDR3 nucleotides read TGTGCCAGCAGCTTCCGGGACTACTCCTACAATGAGCAGTTCTTC.

The chain couples TRBV27 to TRBJ1-1, with a weak D call TRBD1 (6 bases). The CDR3 consists of 13 residues. The germline CDR1 and CDR2 sequences are MNHEY and SMNVEV (reference sequence). Trimming took off 7 bases at V and 7 bases at J, with 16 bases between the two ends. CDR3 loop: CASTPRGQYEAFF. CDR3 sequence (DNA): TGTGCCAGCACCCCCCGAGGACAGTATGAAGCTTTCTTT.

The chain joins TRBV7-8 to TRBJ2-3, with D tentatively TRBD2 (6 bases). The CDR3 contains 16 residues. Germline V gives CDR1 SGHVS, CDR2 FQNEAQ. Trimming pared 0 bases from V and 0 bases from J, leaving 10 bases between. The CDR3 reads CASSLASGLSTDTQYF. CDR3 in DNA: TGTGCCAGCAGCTTAGCAAGCGGGTTAAGCACAGATACGCAGTATTTT.